A selection of T cell receptor beta chains follows, all from one sample in a study of blood T cell repertoires in COVID-19. Sequencing was performed with immunoSEQ multiplex PCR; in TCRdb, only in-frame clones are kept and a portion is missing. The sample carries about 280,000 clones, around 93% recorded once. What was sequenced was PBMCs or T cells enriched from blood (not recorded which). Receptors originate from a man aged 35 to 55 who had been exposed to COVID-19. Both conserved end residues are part of each CDR3. The D gene is left open where the match is weak. Not every row has a clone size; where given, it reads once, few, many or a size class.

length: 16; V: TRBV27; J: TRBJ2-7; D: TRBD2; size: -; CDR3: CASSLDGSGRIGEQYF; DNA: TGTGCCAGCAGTTTGGATGGTAGCGGGAGGATAGGAGAGCAGTACTTC
length: 11; V: TRBV6-5; J: TRBJ2-7; D: -; size: -; CDR3: CASSSHYEQYF; DNA: TGTGCCAGCAGTTCCCACTACGAGCAGTACTTC
length: 14; V: TRBV28; J: TRBJ2-7; D: TRBD2; size: -; CDR3: CATRLAGDRYEQYF; DNA: TGTGCCACCCGACTAGCGGGAGACCGCTACGAGCAGTACTTC
length: 13; V: TRBV2; J: TRBJ1-5; D: -; size: once; CDR3: CASHRDRNQPQHF; DNA: TGTGCCAGCCACAGGGACCGCAATCAGCCCCAGCATTTT
length: 17; V: TRBV4-1; J: TRBJ2-3; D: TRBD2; size: -; CDR3: CASSQGMGGRATDTQYF; DNA: TGCGCCAGCAGCCAAGGGATGGGAGGGAGAGCAACAGATACGCAGTATTTT
length: 15; V: TRBV3-1/TRBV3-2; J: TRBJ2-7; D: -; size: -; CDR3: CASSQGGATTYEQYF; DNA: TGTGCCAGCAGCCAAGGTGGGGCGACGACCTACGAGCAGTACTTC
length: 17; V: TRBV30; J: TRBJ2-1; D: TRBD2; size: -; CDR3: CAWSAGLAGGPDNEQFF; DNA: TGTGCCTGGAGCGCGGGACTAGCGGGAGGGCCGGATAATGAGCAGTTCTTC
length: 11; V: TRBV5-4; J: TRBJ2-5; D: -; size: -; CDR3: CASSSYETQYF; DNA: TGTGCCAGCAGTTCCTACGAGACCCAGTACTTC
length: 13; V: TRBV5-1; J: TRBJ1-2; D: -; size: -; CDR3: CASSWTESYGYTF; DNA: TGCGCCAGCAGCTGGACAGAGAGCTATGGCTACACCTTC
length: 14; V: TRBV19; J: TRBJ2-7; D: -; size: -; CDR3: CASTPRGLGDEQYF; DNA: TGTGCCAGTACCCCCCGGGGACTCGGAGACGAGCAGTACTTC
length: 14; V: TRBV28; J: TRBJ2-2; D: -; size: -; CDR3: CASSPYRITGELFF; DNA: TGTGCCAGCAGCCCCTACAGAATCACCGGGGAGCTGTTTTTT
length: 13; V: TRBV7-2; J: TRBJ1-5; D: -; size: -; CDR3: CASTNQPSQPQHF; DNA: TGTGCCAGCACAAATCAACCGAGTCAGCCCCAGCATTTT
length: 16; V: TRBV7-2; J: TRBJ1-5; D: TRBD1; size: -; CDR3: CASSLGQIYSNQPQHF; DNA: TGTGCCAGCAGCTTGGGACAGATCTATAGCAATCAGCCCCAGCATTTT
length: 13; V: TRBV10-3; J: TRBJ1-6; D: TRBD1; size: -; CDR3: CAAKGQGNSPLHF; DNA: TGTGCCGCAAAGGGACAGGGTAATTCACCCCTCCACTTT
length: 14; V: TRBV27; J: TRBJ2-5; D: -; size: -; CDR3: CASRRAGGGETQYF; DNA: TGTGCCAGCAGACGGGCAGGGGGAGGAGAGACCCAGTACTTC
length: 14; V: TRBV6-5; J: TRBJ2-2; D: TRBD1; size: once; CDR3: CASHSTGPTGELFF; DNA: TGTGCCAGCCATTCGACAGGGCCTACCGGGGAGCTGTTTTTT
length: 12; V: TRBV9; J: TRBJ2-5; D: -; size: -; CDR3: CASSAPRETQYF; DNA: TGTGCCAGCAGCGCCCCTCGTGAGACCCAGTACTTC
length: 15; V: TRBV28; J: TRBJ1-2; D: TRBD1; size: -; CDR3: CASSLTGTGDYGYTF; DNA: TGTGCCAGCAGCCTTACCGGGACAGGGGACTATGGCTACACCTTC
length: 16; V: TRBV18; J: TRBJ2-1; D: TRBD2; size: -; CDR3: CASSLPGLVGYNEQFF; DNA: TGTGCCAGCTCACTACCGGGACTAGTTGGGTACAATGAGCAGTTCTTC
length: 12; V: TRBV14; J: TRBJ2-1; D: -; size: -; CDR3: CASSLARGGPFF; DNA: TGTGCCAGCAGCCTCGCTAGGGGGGGTCCGTTCTTC
length: 13; V: TRBV27; J: TRBJ2-2; D: -; size: once; CDR3: CASSFSGTGELFF; DNA: TGTGCCAGCAGTTTCTCCGGCACCGGGGAGCTGTTTTTT
length: 15; V: TRBV15; J: TRBJ1-1; D: TRBD1; size: -; CDR3: CATSRDAGGADEAFF; DNA: TGTGCCACCAGCAGAGATGCAGGGGGCGCAGACGAAGCTTTCTTT
length: 13; V: TRBV28; J: TRBJ2-7; D: -; size: -; CDR3: CASSFGTRYEQYF; DNA: TGTGCCAGCAGTTTCGGGACACGTTACGAGCAGTACTTC